This entry lists 24 T cell receptor beta chains sequenced from one sample in a study of long-term antiretroviral therapy in people with HIV. immunoSEQ v3.0 was run at survey level. The repertoire was sequenced with immunoSEQ multiplex PCR; TCRdb's copy has only in-frame clones and lacks some. The sample lists about 31,000 clones, 80% to 90% occurring once. Material: unsorted PBMCs, obtained 0.8 years before starting antiretroviral therapy. These receptors were taken from a man aged 18 to 30 with HIV.

This CDR3 reads CASSQETGDRLEKLFF. CDR3 bases: TGCGCCAGCAGCCAAGAGACCGGGGATAGGCTTGAAAAACTGTTTTTT. V is TRBV4-3 and J is TRBJ1-4; no reliable D call. CDR3 length: 16 amino acids. CDR1 and CDR2 (germline): LGHNA, YSLEER. Trimming shortened V by 0 bases and J by 7 bases, and 15 bases separated the two germline ends.

The chain has TRBV11-2 and TRBJ2-3; unclear D gene. Trimming left V 1 base short and J 2 bases short, with 10 bases between. The CDR3 has 15 amino acids. CDR1 and CDR2 (germline): SGHAT, FQNNGV. The CDR3 region is CASSLGVAHTDTQYF. CDR3 DNA sequence: TGTGCCAGCAGCTTAGGGGTAGCCCACACAGATACGCAGTATTTT. Together with reference TRBV11-2 and TRBJ2-3, the CDR3 gives the full variable domain: EAGVAQSPRYKIIEKRQSVAFWCNPISGHATLYWYQQILGQGPKLLIQFQNNGVVDDSQLPKDRFSAERLKGVDSTLKIQPAKLEDSAVYLCASSLGVAHTDTQYFGPGTRLTVL.

J is TRBJ2-7 and V is TRBV7-2, with 8 bases fitting TRBD1. CDR3 length: 17 residues. Germline values: CDR1 SGHTA, CDR2 FQGNSA. J lost 0 bases, V lost 5 bases, and 12 bases had no gene match. CDR3 coding DNA: TGTGCCAGCAGCCCCTCTCCGAGACAGGGGCCCTCCTACGAGCAGTACTTC. Protein: CASSPSPRQGPSYEQYF.

V usage is TRBV6-1 and J usage is TRBJ2-3, with D tentatively TRBD1 or TRBD2 (6 bases each). Trimming shortened V by 4 bases and J by 1 base, and 12 bases separated the two germline ends. CDR1 is MNHNS and CDR2 is SASEGT in the germline V gene. The CDR3 runs to 15 residues. The CDR3 DNA reads as TGTGCCAGCAGTGTCTTGAGGGGGGGCACAGATACGCAGTATTTT. Its protein product is CASSVLRGGTDTQYF.

The rearrangement uses TRBV5-1 and TRBJ2-1; TRBD2 agrees at 14 bases. V gave up 4 bases and J gave up 6 bases; unmatched junction bases: 6. The length of the CDR3 is 16 residues. Per germline, CDR1 SGHRS and CDR2 YFSETQ. In DNA form, the CDR3 reads TGCGCCAGCAGCCCCTCGGGACTAGCGGGAGCCAATGAGCAGTTCTTC. This gives the protein CASSPSGLAGANEQFF.

The rearrangement links TRBV6-6 to TRBJ2-5; D possibly uses TRBD1 or TRBD2 (5 bases each). The CDR3 is 15 residues long. The germline gives CDR1 MNHNY, CDR2 SVGAGI (reference sequence). Trimming pared 2 bases from V and 3 bases from J, leaving 13 bases between. The CDR3 DNA follows: TGTGCCAGCAGTTACGTTGGGGGTCTTAAAGAGACCCAGTACTTC. This codes for CASSYVGGLKETQYF.

This sequence joins TRBV7-9 and TRBJ1-2; TRBD1 is a possible D gene (5 bases). V lost 5 bases to trimming and J lost 2 bases, with 12 bases between them. Germline V gene lookup returns CDR1 SEHNR and CDR2 FQNEAQ (reference sequence). The CDR3 has 14 amino acids. Here the CDR3 reads CASSPRGWNYGYTF. The DNA for the CDR3 is TGTGCCAGCAGCCCAAGGGGCTGGAACTATGGCTACACCTTC.

The V call is TRBV4-1, the J call TRBJ2-5; no definite D call. The CDR3 runs 13 residues. Germline V gene sequence: CDR1 MGHRA, CDR2 YSYEKL. Deletions cut 0 bases from V and 3 bases from J, with 5 bases between. The CDR3 protein is CASSQDWEETQYF. The CDR3 nucleotides read TGCGCCAGCAGCCAAGACTGGGAAGAGACCCAGTACTTC.

The V call is TRBV7-9, the J call TRBJ2-7, with a possible D match to TRBD2 (5 bases). In germline, CDR1 is SEHNR, CDR2 FQNEAQ (reference sequence). The CDR3 is 13 residues long. The ends were cut back, 0 bases at V and 6 bases at J, with 9 bases in the middle. This CDR3 is CASSLAGELEQYF. The CDR3 DNA is TGTGCCAGCAGCTTAGCGGGAGAACTCGAGCAGTACTTC.

This sequence joins TRBV7-8 and TRBJ2-5, with D uncertain. Germline V gives CDR1 SGHVS, CDR2 FQNEAQ. The V and J ends lost 0 bases and 5 bases respectively, with 7 bases between them. This CDR3 spans 13 amino acids. CDR3 sequence reads: CASSLADTETQYF. In DNA, the CDR3 is TGTGCCAGCAGCTTAGCGGATACCGAGACCCAGTACTTC.

The V and J genes are TRBV4-1 and TRBJ1-5; D gene uncertain. Germline V gives CDR1 MGHRA, CDR2 YSYEKL. The CDR3 is 16 residues long. V lost 0 bases, J lost 4 bases, and 13 bases lay in between. CDR3 sequence: CASSQETVNGNQPQHF. CDR3 sequence (DNA): TGCGCCAGCAGCCAAGAAACAGTGAACGGGAATCAGCCCCAGCATTTT.

V usage is TRBV9 and J usage is TRBJ2-1; 8 bases line up with TRBD2. CDR1 and CDR2 (germline): SGDLS, YYNGEE. The CDR3 is made up of 14 amino acids. V lost 2 bases, J lost 5 bases, and 3 bases stayed unmatched. CDR3 region: CASSVSGTNNEQFF. CDR3 nucleotides: TGTGCCAGCAGCGTTAGCGGGACAAACAATGAGCAGTTCTTC.

The V and J genes are TRBV5-1 and TRBJ2-3; possible D gene TRBD2, 6 bases. V dropped 5 bases and J dropped 1 base, with 14 bases sitting between them. This CDR3 comprises 15 residues. The germline V gene encodes CDR1 SGHRS and CDR2 YFSETQ. DNA of the CDR3: TGCGCCAGCAGGACCGGGACTCAACGCACAGATACGCAGTATTTT. The encoded protein is CASRTGTQRTDTQYF. Together with reference TRBV5-1 and TRBJ2-3, the CDR3 gives the full variable domain: KAGVTQTPRYLIKTRGQQVTLSCSPISGHRSVSWYQQTPGQGLQFLFEYFSETQRNKGNFPGRFSGRQFSNSRSEMNVSTLELGDSALYLCASRTGTQRTDTQYFGPGTRLTVL.

As concerns this clone: At one of its ends the junction is not consistent with the germline gene, which may arise from a read error. For the CDR3, the DNA is TGTGCTAGCAGCTACCACTCGAGCGAAGCTTTCTTT. It translates to CASSYHSSEAFF. The chain has TRBV7-7 and TRBJ1-1; D not resolved. Germline V lookup: CDR1 SSHAT, CDR2 FNYEAQ (reference sequence). The CDR3 runs 12 residues.

The chain carries TRBV5-1 and TRBJ2-3; 9 bases line up with TRBD1. After removal of 4 bases from V and 6 bases from J, the junction contained 15 bases not matched to a gene. The CDR3 loop spans 17 amino acids. Germline values: CDR1 SGHRS, CDR2 YFSETQ. CDR3 bases: TGCGCCAGCAGCACCGGGACAGGGAATCGGGTAGTGGATACGCAGTATTTT. This translates into CASSTGTGNRVVDTQYF.

The chain uses TRBV2 and TRBJ2-7; TRBD1 agrees at 7 bases. With 7 bases clipped from V and 4 bases from J, the junction kept 4 bases outside the gene matches. Per the germline V gene, CDR1 is SNHLY and CDR2 is FYNNEI. The length of the CDR3 is 12 residues. CDR3 amino acids: CASTMTGYEQYF. The DNA for the CDR3 is TGTGCCAGCACTATGACAGGGTACGAGCAGTACTTC.

V usage is TRBV6-1 and J usage is TRBJ2-7; tentatively, D is TRBD2 (5 bases). V shed 8 bases and J shed 2 bases, with 10 bases lying between them. CDR3 length: 12 residues. Germline V gene sequence: CDR1 MNHNS, CDR2 SASEGT. CDR3 amino acids: CASLEEPYEQYF. DNA for the CDR3: TGTGCCAGCTTGGAGGAACCCTACGAGCAGTACTTC.

This chain links TRBV7-2 with TRBJ2-7; the D gene is possibly TRBD1 (5 bases). The CDR3 is made up of 13 amino acids. Trimming cost V 3 bases and J 4 bases, with 10 bases left between them. In germline, CDR1 is SGHTA, CDR2 FQGNSA. The DNA of the CDR3 is TGTGCCAGCAGCTTTCGACAGACGTACGAGCAGTACTTC. It translates to CASSFRQTYEQYF.

The chain combines TRBV9 with TRBJ1-5; D not certain. The CDR3 is made up of 13 amino acids. CDR1 SGDLS and CDR2 YYNGEE come from the germline V gene. The ends were cut back, 0 bases at V and 6 bases at J, with 7 bases in the middle. The CDR3 is CASSVGGGQPQHF. The CDR3 DNA is TGTGCCAGCAGCGTAGGAGGAGGTCAGCCCCAGCATTTT.

The chain recombines TRBV18 with TRBJ2-1, with 12 positions matching TRBD2. This CDR3 is 18 amino acids long. V gave up 3 bases and J gave up 1 base; unmatched junction bases: 7. The V gene's germline CDR1 is KGHSH and CDR2 LQKENI. The CDR3 protein is CASSPSGLAGGSYNEQFF. The CDR3 DNA sequence: TGTGCCAGCTCACCGTCGGGGCTAGCGGGAGGGTCCTACAATGAGCAGTTCTTC. Full variable domain (outside the CDR3, taken from reference TRBV18 and TRBJ2-1): NAGVMQNPRHLVRRRGQEARLRCSPMKGHSHVYWYRQLPEEGLKFMVYLQKENIIDESGMPKERFSAEFPKEGPSILRIQQVVRGDSAAYFCASSPSGLAGGSYNEQFFGPGTRLTVL.

V and J are TRBV7-2 and TRBJ2-1; D not resolved. The CDR3 runs to 14 residues. Germline V gene lookup returns CDR1 SGHTA and CDR2 FQGNSA. Trimming took 1 base from V and 3 from J, leaving 7 bases between them. CDR3 residues: CASSLVSNYNEQFF. The CDR3 bases are TGTGCCAGCAGCTTAGTCTCAAACTACAATGAGCAGTTCTTC.

The chain employs TRBV12-5 and TRBJ2-7; either TRBD1 or TRBD2 may fit D (5 bases each). The CDR3 spans 14 residues. Trimming took off 3 bases at V and 3 bases at J, with 12 bases between the two ends. CDR1 LGHNT and CDR2 FRNRAP come from the germline V gene. The DNA of the CDR3 is TGTGCTAGTGGTTTTGGGGACGGGAACTACGAGCAGTACTTC. Translation gives CASGFGDGNYEQYF.

The V and J genes are TRBV9 and TRBJ1-2; 10 nucleotides line up with TRBD1. Germline V gives CDR1 SGDLS, CDR2 YYNGEE. The CDR3 is 15 residues long. Trimming at V came to 4 bases and at J to 5 bases, leaving 8 bases not matched to a gene. CDR3: CASSPYGTGAYGYTF. CDR3 DNA sequence: TGTGCCAGCAGCCCTTACGGGACAGGGGCTTATGGCTACACCTTC.

This chain joins TRBV9 and TRBJ1-1; no firm D call. Germline values: CDR1 SGDLS, CDR2 YYNGEE. Trimming took off 0 bases at V and 1 base at J, with 7 bases between the two ends. The CDR3 runs to 14 residues. The CDR3 nucleotides read TGTGCCAGCAGCGTAGGTCAGCAGAACACTGAAGCTTTCTTT. Protein sequence: CASSVGQQNTEAFF.